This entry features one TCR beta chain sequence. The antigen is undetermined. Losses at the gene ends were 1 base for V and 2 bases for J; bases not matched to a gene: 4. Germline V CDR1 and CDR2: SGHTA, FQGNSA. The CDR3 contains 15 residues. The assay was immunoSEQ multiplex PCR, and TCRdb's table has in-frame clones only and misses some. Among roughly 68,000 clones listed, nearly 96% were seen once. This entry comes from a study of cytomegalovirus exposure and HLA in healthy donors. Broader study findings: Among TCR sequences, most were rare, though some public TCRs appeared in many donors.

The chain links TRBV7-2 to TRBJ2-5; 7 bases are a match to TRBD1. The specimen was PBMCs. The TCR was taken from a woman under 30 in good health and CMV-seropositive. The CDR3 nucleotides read TGTGCCAGCAGCTTAGACAGGGGCGCACAAGAGACCCAGTACTTC. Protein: CASSLDRGAQETQYF. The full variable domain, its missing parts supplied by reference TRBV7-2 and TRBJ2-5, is GAGVSQSPSNKVTEKGKDVELRCDPISGHTALYWYRQSLGQGLEFLIYFQGNSAPDKSGLPSDRFSAERTGGSVSTLTIQRTQQEDSAVYLCASSLDRGAQETQYFGPGTRLLVL.